This passage covers 21 T cell receptor beta chains from one sample sequenced in a study of cytomegalovirus exposure and HLA in healthy donors. In the PCR, 60 Vbeta and 13 Jbeta primers were used. Sequencing was performed with immunoSEQ multiplex PCR; in TCRdb, only in-frame clones are kept and a portion is missing. The data hold roughly 100,000 clones, with about 64% observed a single time. The sequencing input was PBMCs. The receptors stem from a female donor in good health and CMV-seronegative.

The chain has TRBV30 and TRBJ1-2; possibly TRBD1 for D (6 bases). V was shortened by 3 bases and J by 3 bases, with 20 bases between the two germline ends. Germline loops: CDR1 GTSNPN, CDR2 SVGIG (reference sequence). The CDR3 sequence is 16 residues long. CDR3 protein: CAWRYRVIRRDYGYTF. CDR3 sequence (DNA): TGTGCCTGGAGATACAGGGTGATTAGGAGAGACTATGGCTACACCTTC.

This chain uses TRBV27 with TRBJ2-4; 7 nucleotides line up with TRBD2. J was trimmed by 7 bases and V by 6 bases; bases with no gene match: 18. In germline, CDR1 is MNHEY, CDR2 SMNVEV (reference sequence). CDR3 length equals 17 residues. The CDR3 nucleotides read TGTGCCAGCAGCCAACTGTCCCACGCGGGAGCAACGAACATTCAGTACTTC. As protein: CASSQLSHAGATNIQYF.

The rearrangement uses TRBV11-3 and TRBJ2-7; the match to TRBD2 covers 9 bases. Germline V gene lookup returns CDR1 SGHNT and CDR2 YENEEA. The V and J ends lost 7 bases and 6 bases, in that order; junction bases with no gene match: 16. The CDR3 contains 16 residues. Here the CDR3 reads CASTQGGLAGEAEQYF. DNA of the CDR3: TGTGCCAGCACCCAAGGGGGATTAGCGGGAGAAGCCGAGCAGTACTTC. Based on the CDR3 plus reference TRBV11-3 and TRBJ2-7, the full variable domain is EAGVVQSPRYKIIEKKQPVAFWCNPISGHNTLYWYLQNLGQGPELLIRYENEEAVDDSQLPKDRFSAERLKGVDSTLKIQPAELGDSAVYLCASTQGGLAGEAEQYFGPGTRLTVT.

The genes are TRBV4-3 and TRBJ2-1; maybe TRBD2 (6 bases). The CDR3 contains 16 residues. The germline V and J ends were trimmed by 0 bases and 5 bases, with 14 bases remaining between them. Looked up from germline, CDR1 is LGHNA and CDR2 is YSLEER. Written as DNA, the CDR3 is TGCGCCAGCAGCCAAGATTATCTGGGACTCGACAATGAGCAGTTCTTC. It translates to CASSQDYLGLDNEQFF.

This chain links TRBV30 with TRBJ1-1, with unresolved D. The CDR3 extends over 14 amino acids. Per germline, CDR1 GTSNPN and CDR2 SVGIG (reference sequence). The V end was cut by 3 bases, the J end by 1 base, with 12 bases between. The CDR3 protein is CAWRLSRGNTEAFF. For the CDR3, the DNA is TGTGCCTGGAGACTATCGAGAGGGAACACTGAAGCTTTCTTT. Full variable domain (outside the CDR3, taken from reference TRBV30 and TRBJ1-1): SQTIHQWPATLVQPVGSPLSLECTVEGTSNPNLYWYRQAAGRGLQLLFYSVGIGQISSEVPQNLSASRPQDRQFILSSKKLLLSDSGFYLCAWRLSRGNTEAFFGQGTRLTVV.

This clone was seen a single time. J is TRBJ2-7 and V is TRBV29-1; 7 bases are a match to TRBD2. Germline V gene lookup returns CDR1 SQVTM and CDR2 ANQGSEA. CDR3 length: 11 residues. The junction had 0 bases not matched to a gene; V was cut back by 4 bases and J by 3 bases. DNA of the CDR3: TGCAGCGTTGGGGGGGGCTACGAGCAGTACTTC. It is translated as CSVGGGYEQYF.

This clone was counted a few times. V and J are TRBV18 and TRBJ2-1, with 7 bases identical to TRBD2. Germline V lookup: CDR1 KGHSH, CDR2 LQKENI. V shed 3 bases, J shed 6 bases, and the junction held 8 bases outside the gene matches. This CDR3 comprises 15 residues. The CDR3 sequence is CASSPYRSGANEQFF. CDR3 DNA sequence: TGTGCCAGCTCACCTTATCGGAGCGGGGCCAATGAGCAGTTCTTC.

Regarding this clone: The same CDR3 is also encoded by other DNA sequences in this sample. The chain employs TRBV5-1 and TRBJ2-7, with 7 bases lining up with TRBD2. The ends lost 0 bases at V and 6 bases at J; junction bases unmatched: 6. Germline V gives CDR1 SGHRS, CDR2 YFSETQ. The CDR3 spans 14 residues. As DNA, the CDR3 is TGCGCCAGCAGCTTGGCGGCGGGAGTGGTCGAGCAGTACTTC. It codes for CASSLAAGVVEQYF.

The chain recombines TRBV7-9 with TRBJ2-1; 9 nucleotides align to TRBD1. V shed 4 bases, J shed 0 bases, and the junction held 10 bases outside the gene matches. Germline CDR1 reads SEHNR; CDR2 reads FQNEAQ (reference sequence). This CDR3 is built from 18 residues. The CDR3 loop is CASSSIDRGTISYNEQFF. The CDR3 bases are TGTGCCAGCAGCTCAATAGACAGGGGGACTATCTCCTACAATGAGCAGTTCTTC. Complete variable domain (other parts from reference TRBV7-9 and TRBJ2-1): DTGVSQNPRHKITKRGQNVTFRCDPISEHNRLYWYRQTLGQGPEFLTYFQNEAQLEKSRLLSDRFSAERPKGSFSTLEIQRTEQGDSAMYLCASSSIDRGTISYNEQFFGPGTRLTVL.

The rearrangement uses TRBV15 and TRBJ2-2; possible D gene TRBD2, 5 bases. CDR3 length equals 16 residues. Between the trimmed V and J ends, which lost 0 bases and 6 bases, there was a span of 14 bases. Looked up from germline, CDR1 is LNHNV and CDR2 is YYDKDF (reference sequence). Written as DNA, the CDR3 is TGTGCCACCAGCAGAGATTTCGGGGTTGGGGCCGGGGAGCTGTTTTTT. It translates to CATSRDFGVGAGELFF. The variable domain in full, with the rest retrieved from reference TRBV15 and TRBJ2-2, is DAMVIQNPRYQVTQFGKPVTLSCSQTLNHNVMYWYQQKSSQAPKLLFHYYDKDFNNEADTPDNFQSRRPNTSFCFLDIRSPGLGDTAMYLCATSRDFGVGAGELFFGEGSRLTVL.

This chain connects TRBV6-5 to TRBJ1-2; tentatively, D is TRBD1 (5 bases). Trimming pared 10 bases from V and 7 bases from J, leaving 10 bases between. The V gene's germline CDR1 is MNHEY and CDR2 SVGAGI. The CDR3 has 10 residues. In DNA form, the CDR3 reads TGTGCCACCAGACAGTTTGGCTACACCTTC. It specifies CATRQFGYTF.

The chain couples TRBV10-3 to TRBJ1-4; no definite D call. V gave up 0 bases and J gave up 4 bases, with 12 bases separating them. Germline V lookup: CDR1 ENHRY, CDR2 SYGVKD. The CDR3 has 16 amino acids. CDR3 in DNA: TGTGCCATCAGTGAGTCTCCGGGAAAAAATAATGAAAAACTGTTTTTT. Encoded protein: CAISESPGKNNEKLFF.

This chain's CDR3 is CASSLGGGTYNEQFF. CDR3 DNA: TGTGCCAGCAGCCTAGGGGGAGGGACCTACAATGAGCAGTTCTTC. V and J are TRBV14 and TRBJ2-1; D may be TRBD2 (7 bases). Trimming removed 4 bases at V and 2 bases at J, with 12 bases between. Looked up from germline, CDR1 is SGHDN and CDR2 is FVKESK. The CDR3 sequence is 15 residues long.

This chain joins TRBV9 and TRBJ2-7; 13 positions agree with TRBD2. V gave up 4 bases and J gave up 4 bases; unmatched junction bases: 5. This CDR3 comprises 15 residues. Germline-derived CDR1 and CDR2 are SGDLS and YYNGEE. The CDR3 bases are TGTGCCAGCAGCTCGGGACTAGCGGGATTATACGAGCAGTACTTC. It codes for CASSSGLAGLYEQYF.

The chain couples TRBV6-6 to TRBJ2-1; D is perhaps TRBD2 (5 bases). CDR1 is MNHNY, CDR2 SVGAGI, per germline (reference sequence). The CDR3 length is 16 residues. The V and J ends lost 0 bases and 0 bases respectively, with 9 bases between them. The CDR3, as DNA: TGTGCCAGCAGTTACTCCAAACTAGGCTCCTACAATGAGCAGTTCTTC. Protein product: CASSYSKLGSYNEQFF.

The chain recombines TRBV11-2 with TRBJ2-3; 7 positions agree with TRBD2. This CDR3 is built from 14 residues. V dropped 1 base and J dropped 4; count of bases not matched to a gene: 2. The V gene's germline CDR1 is SGHAT and CDR2 FQNNGV. The CDR3 here is CASSLGDYADTQYF. The CDR3 DNA reads as TGTGCCAGCAGCTTAGGGGACTACGCAGATACGCAGTATTTT.

V gene TRBV18 combines with J gene TRBJ2-5; 10 bases are a match to TRBD2. V lost 2 bases and J lost 1; bases outside the gene matches: 7. Germline CDR1 reads KGHSH; CDR2 reads LQKENI. This CDR3 region has 17 residues. CDR3 amino acids: CASSPRETSGFQETQYF. In DNA, the CDR3 is TGTGCCAGCTCACCAAGGGAGACTAGCGGGTTCCAAGAGACCCAGTACTTC.

This clone occurred once. The chain employs TRBV7-2 and TRBJ2-7, with 9 bases fitting TRBD2. The CDR3 has 15 amino acids. J gave up 1 base and V 3 bases, and 4 bases lay outside the gene matches. Germline CDR1 reads SGHTA; CDR2 reads FQGNSA. The CDR3 sequence: CASSFLLAGSYEQYF. The CDR3, as DNA: TGTGCCAGCAGCTTTCTACTAGCGGGTTCCTACGAGCAGTACTTC.

There are a few counts of this clone. The chain carries TRBV11-2 and TRBJ2-1, with TRBD2 matching 10 bases. Germline assignment: CDR1 SGHAT and CDR2 FQNNGV. Germline trimming cut 6 bases from V and 1 base from J; bases unmatched to any gene: 15. The CDR3 totals 19 residues. CDR3 in amino acids: CASRPRSSGSPGSYNEQFF. The CDR3 coding sequence is TGTGCCAGCAGGCCCCGTTCTAGCGGGAGTCCCGGGTCCTACAATGAGCAGTTCTTC.

The J gene is TRBJ2-3, the V gene TRBV13; 9 nucleotides align to TRBD2. Germline V gives CDR1 PRHDT, CDR2 FYEKMQ (reference sequence). The CDR3 covers 17 residues. Trimming at V came to 5 bases and at J to 0 bases, leaving 9 bases not matched to a gene. The DNA of the CDR3 is TGTGCCAGCAGCCCCCGGAGCGGGAGGCAAAGCACAGATACGCAGTATTTT. As protein: CASSPRSGRQSTDTQYF.

Only one count was recorded for this clone. This chain links TRBV5-1 with TRBJ2-2; possibly TRBD2 for D (5 bases). V lost 6 bases, J lost 6 bases, and 15 bases lay in between. This CDR3 contains 14 residues. The V gene's germline CDR1 is SGHRS and CDR2 YFSETQ. CDR3 nucleotide sequence: TGCGCCAGCAAACCTTGGACGGGATCCGGGGAGCTGTTTTTT. This codes for CASKPWTGSGELFF.